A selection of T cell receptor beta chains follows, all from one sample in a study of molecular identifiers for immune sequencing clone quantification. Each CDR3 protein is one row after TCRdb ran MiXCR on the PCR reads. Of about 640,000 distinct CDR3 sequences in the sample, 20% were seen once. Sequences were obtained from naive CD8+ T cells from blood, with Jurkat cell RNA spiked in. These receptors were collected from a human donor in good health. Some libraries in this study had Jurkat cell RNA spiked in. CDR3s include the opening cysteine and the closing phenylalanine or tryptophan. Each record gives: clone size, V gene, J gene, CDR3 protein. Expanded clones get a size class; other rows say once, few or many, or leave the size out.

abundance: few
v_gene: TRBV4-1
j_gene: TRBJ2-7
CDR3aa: CASSHGQDTYEQYF

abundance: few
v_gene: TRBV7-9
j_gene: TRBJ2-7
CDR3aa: CASSSLGVQGAQEQYF

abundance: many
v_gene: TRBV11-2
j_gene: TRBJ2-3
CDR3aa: CASSFELSDTQYF

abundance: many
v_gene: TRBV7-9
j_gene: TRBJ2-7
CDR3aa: CASSWNRRQGASYEQYF

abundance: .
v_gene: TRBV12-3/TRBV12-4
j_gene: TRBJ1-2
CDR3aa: CASSPPGHRLYGYTF

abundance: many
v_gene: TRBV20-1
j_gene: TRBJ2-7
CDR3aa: CSARGTHAYEQYF

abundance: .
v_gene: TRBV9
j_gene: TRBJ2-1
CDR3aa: CASSVVGLAGAYQFF

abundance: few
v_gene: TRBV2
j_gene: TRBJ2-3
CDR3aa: CASEVVDTQYF

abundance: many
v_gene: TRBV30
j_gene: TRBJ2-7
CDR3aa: CAWSGQESSYEQYF

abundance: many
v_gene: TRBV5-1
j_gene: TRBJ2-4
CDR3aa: CASSLTGQNIQYF

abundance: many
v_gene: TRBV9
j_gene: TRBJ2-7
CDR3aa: CASSSGQISYEQYF

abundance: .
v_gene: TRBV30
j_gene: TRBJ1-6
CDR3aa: CAWSYGQGAGNSPLHF

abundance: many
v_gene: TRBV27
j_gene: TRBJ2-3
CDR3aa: CATERPGADTQYF